Listed here are 14 T cell receptor beta chains from one sample, sequenced in a study of shared clonotypes between healthy human individuals. Libraries were prepared by immunoSEQ multiplex PCR; TCRdb keeps only in-frame clonotypes and omits some of them. Here the sample spans more than 1 million clones, 78% being singletons. The material sequenced was memory CD4+ T cells from PBMCs. Subset defined: CD45RA-negative fraction. The receptor set was obtained from a man aged 18 to 29 in good health. Some clones in this sample may be carry-over from other donors' samples.

This sequence joins TRBV7-2 and TRBJ2-7; a possible D gene is TRBD2 (5 bases). The germline gives CDR1 SGHTA, CDR2 FQGNSA. V lost 7 bases and J 3 bases, leaving 13 bases between the germline ends. The CDR3 spans 13 residues. The CDR3 sequence is CASTRSGLYEQYF. The CDR3 DNA sequence: TGTGCCAGCACCCGAAGCGGCCTCTACGAGCAGTACTTC.

The rearrangement joins TRBV10-3 to TRBJ2-2; 9 bases align to TRBD1. This CDR3 is built from 15 residues. J gave up 3 bases and V 8 bases, and 7 bases lay outside the gene matches. The V gene's germline CDR1 is ENHRY and CDR2 SYGVKD. CDR3 DNA: TGTGCCATCTCCGGGACAGGGACCGACACCGGGGAGCTGTTTTTT. Amino acid sequence: CAISGTGTDTGELFF.

This rearrangement joins TRBV6-1 to TRBJ1-5; D uncertain. The V end lost 1 base, the J end lost 6 bases, and 13 bases lay between the germline ends. The germline gives CDR1 MNHNS, CDR2 SASEGT. CDR3 length equals 15 residues. CDR3 in amino acids: CASSEGWQSGQPQHF. In DNA, the CDR3 is TGTGCCAGCAGTGAAGGCTGGCAGTCGGGTCAGCCCCAGCATTTT.

This sequence joins TRBV6-5 and TRBJ2-7, with TRBD1 as a possible D gene (5 bases). Per germline, CDR1 MNHEY and CDR2 SVGAGI. The CDR3 contains 11 residues. The V and J ends lost 4 bases and 12 bases respectively, with 13 bases between them. The CDR3 sequence is CASSLQGRWYF. CDR3 sequence (DNA): TGTGCCAGCAGTTTGCAGGGAAGATGGTACTTC.

The gene calls are TRBV7-2 and TRBJ2-3, with D possibly being TRBD2 (6 bases). The V and J ends lost 5 bases and 4 bases respectively, with 10 bases between them. Germline V lookup: CDR1 SGHTA, CDR2 FQGNSA. This CDR3 is built from 13 residues. The CDR3 region has the DNA TGTGCCAGCAGCCCGAGACTAGCAGATACGCAGTATTTT. The encoded protein is CASSPRLADTQYF.

This chain links TRBV5-1 with TRBJ2-1; no definite D call. Trimming shortened V by 0 bases and J by 4 bases, and 5 bases separated the two germline ends. CDR3 length equals 13 residues. From germline, CDR1 is SGHRS and CDR2 YFSETQ. The CDR3 DNA is TGCGCCAGCAGCTTGGAAGTGTACAATGAGCAGTTCTTC. Protein sequence: CASSLEVYNEQFF.

The rearrangement uses TRBV5-1 and TRBJ2-5, with 9 bases aligning to TRBD1. Trimming cost V 1 base and J 5 bases; bases outside gene matches: 6. The CDR3 has 15 amino acids. Germline loops: CDR1 SGHRS, CDR2 YFSETQ. CDR3 coding DNA: TGCGCCAGCAGCTTGAAGGGACAGGGATCCGAGACCCAGTACTTC. This codes for CASSLKGQGSETQYF.

Notes on this clone: The same CDR3 is also encoded by other DNA sequences in this sample. The chain couples TRBV2 to TRBJ2-7; D call uncertain. Germline values: CDR1 SNHLY, CDR2 FYNNEI. This CDR3 is 11 amino acids long. Deletions cut 6 bases from V and 2 bases from J, with 5 bases between. The CDR3 here is CASSVAYEQYF. The CDR3 bases are TGTGCCAGCAGCGTGGCCTACGAGCAGTACTTC.

The V and J genes are TRBV5-1 and TRBJ2-2; 8 bases map to TRBD2. The CDR3 has 15 residues. V was clipped by 0 bases and J by 6 bases; unmatched bases: 4. Germline V gives CDR1 SGHRS, CDR2 YFSETQ. CDR3 protein: CASSLGTSFPGELFF. The CDR3 nucleotides read TGCGCCAGCAGCTTGGGGACTAGCTTTCCCGGGGAGCTGTTTTTT.

This clone was counted a few times. V usage is TRBV21-1 and J usage is TRBJ1-3. TRBV21-1 constitutes a pseudogene. The CDR3 contains 17 residues. This chain's CDR3 is CASTPSRGGSSGNTIYF. The CDR3 nucleotides read TGTGCCAGCACCCCTTCTCGGGGGGGGAGCTCTGGAAACACCATATATTTT.

DNA for the CDR3: TGTGCCAGCAGTTACTTGGTGAGCTCCTACGAGCAGTACTTC. Translation: CASSYLVSSYEQYF. The rearrangement links TRBV6-5 to TRBJ2-7, with D uncertain. This CDR3 is built from 14 residues. V lost 1 base to trimming and J lost 0 bases, with 7 bases between them. The germline CDR1 and CDR2 sequences are MNHEY and SVGAGI.

V is TRBV5-1 and J is TRBJ2-5; no clear D. This CDR3 has 13 residues. V was shortened by 7 bases and J by 7 bases, with 17 bases between the two germline ends. The germline CDR1 and CDR2 sequences are SGHRS and YFSETQ. In DNA, the CDR3 is TGCGCCAGCGCCCCGGACGGAAACCCGACCCAGTACTTC. This translates into CASAPDGNPTQYF.

The genes are TRBV11-2 and TRBJ1-3; no clear D. The V and J ends lost 5 bases and 7 bases respectively, with 9 bases between them. There are 12 residues in the CDR3. CDR1 and CDR2 (germline): SGHAT, FQNNGV. The CDR3: CASSQRRNTIYF. The CDR3 DNA sequence: TGTGCCAGCAGCCAAAGAAGGAACACCATATATTTT.

The chain combines TRBV7-8 with TRBJ1-1; 7 bases map to TRBD1. With 5 bases clipped from V and 12 bases from J, the junction kept 12 bases outside the gene matches. CDR3 length: 13 residues. The germline V gene has CDR1 SGHVS and CDR2 FQNEAQ. CDR3 amino acids: CASSQDPTGLTFF. The CDR3 coding sequence is TGTGCCAGCAGCCAGGATCCGACAGGGTTGACTTTCTTT.